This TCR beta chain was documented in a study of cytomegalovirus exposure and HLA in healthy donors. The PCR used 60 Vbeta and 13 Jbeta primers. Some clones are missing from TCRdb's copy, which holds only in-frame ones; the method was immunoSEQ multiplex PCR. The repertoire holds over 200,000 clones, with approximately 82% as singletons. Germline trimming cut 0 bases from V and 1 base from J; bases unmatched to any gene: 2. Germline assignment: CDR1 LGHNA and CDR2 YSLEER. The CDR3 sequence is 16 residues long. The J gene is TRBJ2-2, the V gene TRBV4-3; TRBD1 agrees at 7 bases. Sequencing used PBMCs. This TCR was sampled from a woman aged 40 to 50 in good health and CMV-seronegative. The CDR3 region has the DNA TGCGCCAGCAGCCAAGAAAGGACAGGGAACACCGGGGAGCTGTTTTTT. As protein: CASSQERTGNTGELFF.